This TCR beta chain is from a study of monozygotic twins with inflammatory bowel disease. General observations from the study: Among the T cells, different subtypes could not be distinguished. Patient repertoires may have gained variability from differing immunosuppressive treatments.

TCRdb reprocessed the 5' RACE reads; each CDR3 protein has one entry and no DNA is given. Recorded for this sample: around 400,000 distinct CDR3 sequences. The CDR3 runs to 17 residues. CDR1 is SGHRS, CDR2 YFSETQ, per germline. In regard to this clonotype: As yet, its antigen is unknown.

The receptor was derived from a human donor with ulcerative colitis or Crohn's disease, or a healthy co-twin of an affected twin (not recorded which). V and J are TRBV5-1 and TRBJ1-3. The specimen was blood. Here the CDR3 reads CASSWGPDQRAGNTIYF. Together with reference TRBV5-1 and TRBJ1-3, the CDR3 gives the full variable domain: KAGVTQTPRYLIKTRGQQVTLSCSPISGHRSVSWYQQTPGQGLQFLFEYFSETQRNKGNFPGRFSGRQFSNSRSEMNVSTLELGDSALYLCASSWGPDQRAGNTIYFGEGSWLTVV.